This TCR beta chain was obtained from a study of PD-L1 blockade in urothelial cancer. General observations from the study: Lower pretreatment blood TCR clonality, under the median, predicted better survival, researchers reported.

Comment on this clone: The target antigen is unknown.

Assay: immunoSEQ multiplex PCR; the TCRdb copy retains only in-frame clones and omits some. The sample carries some 100,000 clones, about 89% recorded once. Patients in the study were battling locally advanced or metastatic urothelial carcinoma. V dropped 5 bases and J dropped 5; count of bases not matched to a gene: 3. The CDR3 spans 13 residues. Germline V gene lookup returns CDR1 SGHTA and CDR2 FQGTGA. The chain combines TRBV7-3 with TRBJ2-5, with TRBD1 matching 9 bases. The clonotype originates from a woman aged 80 or older with urothelial cancer. The sequenced sample was PBMCs, obtained around atezolizumab (anti-PD-L1) treatment. The CDR3, as DNA: TGTGCCAGCAGCCCCGGGACAGGGGAGACCCAGTACTTC. Its protein product is CASSPGTGETQYF.